The rows below give T cell receptor beta chains drawn from one sample of a study of blood T cell repertoires in COVID-19. Sequencing was performed with immunoSEQ multiplex PCR; in TCRdb, only in-frame clones are kept and a portion is missing. Of 150,000 to 180,000 clones listed, about 83% are singletons. Sequencing was carried out using peripheral blood. These receptors originate from an older woman with COVID-19, enrolled during active disease. Both conserved end residues are part of each CDR3. The D gene is left open where the match is weak. Only part of the rows carry a size: once, few, many, or a class if the clone is expanded.

TRBV3-1/TRBV3-2,TRBJ1-5,NA,NA,TGTGCCAGCAGTCTAGCCAGGGGAAATAGCAATCAGCCCCAGCATTTT,CASSLARGNSNQPQHF
TRBV27,TRBJ2-1,NA,NA,TGTGCCAGCAGTTTATTAGGGGACTTCCTCTACAATGAGCAGTTCTTC,CASSLLGDFLYNEQFF
TRBV3-1/TRBV3-2,TRBJ1-2,NA,NA,TGTGCCAGCAGCCCTACAGAGAACTATGGCTACACCTTC,CASSPTENYGYTF
TRBV19,TRBJ2-1,NA,TRBD2,TGTGCCAGTAGTATCACATTAGCGGGGGGGGTCTACAATGAGCAGTTCTTC,CASSITLAGGVYNEQFF
TRBV5-1,TRBJ1-2,NA,TRBD1,TGCGCCAGCAGCAAGGGACAGGGTAACTATGGCTACACCTTC,CASSKGQGNYGYTF
TRBV10-3,TRBJ1-3,NA,TRBD1,TGTGCCATCAGGGGACAGTCTGATGGAAACACCATATATTTT,CAIRGQSDGNTIYF
TRBV15,TRBJ2-1,NA,NA,TGTGCCACCAGCAGAGTGGGGGGGCTAGGGAGCTCCTACAATGAGCAGTTCTTC,CATSRVGGLGSSYNEQFF
TRBV5-1,TRBJ1-1,NA,NA,TGCGCCAGCAGCTTTGCACAGAACACTGAAGCTTTCTTT,CASSFAQNTEAFF
TRBV25-1,TRBJ1-1,NA,NA,TGTGCCAGCAGTTCGACGAGGGTAACACTTGGAGCTTTCTTT,CASSSTRVTLGAFF
TRBV18,TRBJ1-1,NA,NA,TGTGCCAGCTCACTACTCACTGAAGCTTTCTTT,CASSLLTEAFF
TRBV7-3,TRBJ2-3,NA,NA,TGTGCCAGCAGCTTAACTAGCGGCACAGATACGCAGTATTTT,CASSLTSGTDTQYF
TRBV6-5,TRBJ1-2,NA,TRBD1,TGTGCCAGCAGTTACCGAGGACAGGGATCCTATGGCTACACCTTC,CASSYRGQGSYGYTF
TRBV9,TRBJ2-5,once,NA,TGTGCCAGCAGCGTAGCCAGGGGAGAGACCCAGTACTTC,CASSVARGETQYF
TRBV7-8,TRBJ2-7,NA,TRBD2,TGTGCCAGCAGCGCCCGACTAGCGGGAGACGAGCAGTACTTC,CASSARLAGDEQYF
TRBV3-1/TRBV3-2,TRBJ1-1,NA,NA,TGTGCCAGCAGCCATCAAACTGAAGCTTTCTTT,CASSHQTEAFF
TRBV10-1,TRBJ2-1,NA,TRBD2,TGCGCCAGCAGTGCCCTAGCGGGAGTGGATGAGCAGTTCTTC,CASSALAGVDEQFF
TRBV30,TRBJ1-2,NA,TRBD1,TGTGCCTGGAGCCGAGGGACAGGGTATGGCTACACCTTC,CAWSRGTGYGYTF
TRBV7-8,TRBJ1-2,NA,NA,TGTGCCAGCAGCTTAGCCCCTAGGGACGGGGGAAACTATGGCTACACCTTC,CASSLAPRDGGNYGYTF
TRBV18,TRBJ2-7,once,NA,TGTGCCAGCTCACCCCCCGTCCCCCCCTACGAGCAGTACTTC,CASSPPVPPYEQYF
TRBV19,TRBJ1-5,NA,TRBD1,TGTGCCAGTAGTATAGTCTCCAGGGGGGCCAATCAGCCCCAGCATTTT,CASSIVSRGANQPQHF
TRBV3-1/TRBV3-2,TRBJ2-1,NA,TRBD2,TGTGCCAGCAGCCATACTAGCGGGAACAATGAGCAGTTCTTC,CASSHTSGNNEQFF
TRBV27,TRBJ1-5,NA,TRBD1,TGTGCCAGCAGCTTTAGGGGACAGAATCAGCCCCAGCATTTT,CASSFRGQNQPQHF
TRBV3-1/TRBV3-2,TRBJ2-1,once,NA,TGTGCCAGCAGCCATCGAGTGAATGAGCAGTTCTTC,CASSHRVNEQFF
TRBV15,TRBJ1-4,NA,NA,TGTGCCACCACCTGGGGGCGGACTAATGAAAAACTGTTTTTT,CATTWGRTNEKLFF
TRBV9,TRBJ1-3,NA,NA,TGTGCCAGCAGCGTAAGCCCCACTCAGGGAGGTGGAAACACCATATATTTT,CASSVSPTQGGGNTIYF
TRBV23-1,TRBJ2-5,NA,NA,TGCGCCAGCAGTCATGGGCATCCAGGGGCGGCGGAAGAGACCCAGTACTTC,CASSHGHPGAAEETQYF
TRBV18,TRBJ2-7,NA,NA,TGTGCCAGCTCACCACTTCCGGGTCCCGAGCAGTACTTC,CASSPLPGPEQYF
TRBV2,TRBJ1-1,NA,NA,TGTGCCAGCAGGTTTGGGGCCCCGAACACTGAAGCTTTCTTT,CASRFGAPNTEAFF
TRBV5-5,TRBJ1-1,NA,NA,TGTGCCAGCAGCTTGACAGGGAACACTGAAGCTTTCTTT,CASSLTGNTEAFF
TRBV28,TRBJ2-1,NA,TRBD2,TGTGCCAGCGTAGCTAGCGGTGACAATGAGCAGTTCTTC,CASVASGDNEQFF
TRBV29-1,TRBJ2-7,NA,TRBD1,TGCAGCGCCAGAGGGGGCTTGGGAAAGGTCGAGCAGTACTTC,CSARGGLGKVEQYF
TRBV6-5,TRBJ1-2,NA,TRBD1,TGTGCCAGCAGTTACCGGACAGGGAACTATGGCTACACCTTC,CASSYRTGNYGYTF
TRBV5-8,TRBJ1-1,once,TRBD1,TGTGCCAGCAGCCAGGACAGGGTGGACACTGAAGCTTTCTTT,CASSQDRVDTEAFF
TRBV7-9,TRBJ1-1,NA,NA,TGTGCCAGCAGCTTAGCGGGAGGGGGAAACACTGAAGCTTTCTTT,CASSLAGGGNTEAFF
TRBV3-1/TRBV3-2,TRBJ1-4,NA,TRBD1,TGTGCCAGCAGCCGACAGAGACAGGGCCCAAGGGATGAAAAACTGTTTTTT,CASSRQRQGPRDEKLFF
TRBV14,TRBJ1-6,NA,TRBD1,TGTGCCAGCAGCCTTATACTACCCGGGACAGGCGATTCACCCCTCCACTTT,CASSLILPGTGDSPLHF
TRBV14,TRBJ1-6,NA,TRBD1,TGTGCCAGCAGCCTGGGACAGGGAGGCTCACCCCTCCACTTT,CASSLGQGGSPLHF
TRBV7-9,TRBJ1-1,few,NA,TGTGCCAGCAGCTCATGGGCGACGAACACTGAAGCTTTCTTT,CASSSWATNTEAFF
TRBV18,TRBJ2-2,once,NA,TGTGCCAGCTCACCAAGGGGAAACACCGGGGAGCTGTTTTTT,CASSPRGNTGELFF
TRBV7-2,TRBJ2-7,NA,NA,TGTGCCAGCAGCCCCCTCTACGAGCAGTACTTC,CASSPLYEQYF
TRBV5-6,TRBJ2-2,NA,TRBD2,TGTGCCAGCAGCTCCGGGGAACTCCGACTAGCGGGAGGGCCTGGGCTGTTTTTT,CASSSGELRLAGGPGLFF
TRBV9,TRBJ1-6,few,TRBD1,TGTGCCAGCAGCTCCAGGGGGACTGGGGATTCACCCCTCCACTTT,CASSSRGTGDSPLHF
TRBV7-9,TRBJ2-5,NA,TRBD2,TGTGCCAGCAGCTTCCCGGGACTAGCGGGGGCAGGTGAGACCCAGTACTTC,CASSFPGLAGAGETQYF
TRBV12-5,TRBJ2-6,NA,NA,TGTGCTAGTGGTCCAGGGGTACCTGGGGCCAACGTCCTGACTTTC,CASGPGVPGANVLTF
TRBV7-9,TRBJ2-7,NA,TRBD2,TGTGCCAGCAGCTTGGGACTAGCGGGAGGTTTGGACGAGCAGTACTTC,CASSLGLAGGLDEQYF
TRBV7-6,TRBJ1-1,NA,NA,TGTGCCAGCAGCTCGATCAGGGGAAACACTGAAGCTTTCTTT,CASSSIRGNTEAFF
TRBV19,TRBJ2-1,NA,NA,TGTGCCAGTAGTATGGTGGGCCGAAATATATACAATGAGCAGTTCTTC,CASSMVGRNIYNEQFF
TRBV6-5,TRBJ1-4,NA,TRBD1,TGTGCCAGCAGACGGACAGGGGGCGGCGAAAAACTGTTTTTT,CASRRTGGGEKLFF
TRBV14,TRBJ1-3,NA,NA,TGTGCCAGCAGCCAAGTTCGCTCTGGAAACACCATATATTTT,CASSQVRSGNTIYF
TRBV25-1,TRBJ1-1,NA,NA,TGTGCCAGCAGGAAGGGAGACACTGAAGCTTTCTTT,CASRKGDTEAFF
TRBV24-1,TRBJ2-2,NA,TRBD2,TGTGCCACCAGTGAGCTAGCGGGGGGAACGAACACCGGGGAGCTGTTTTTT,CATSELAGGTNTGELFF
TRBV10-3,TRBJ2-7,NA,TRBD2,TGTGCCACCGTACTAGCGGGAGGGTACGAGCAGTACTTC,CATVLAGGYEQYF
TRBV5-1,TRBJ2-1,NA,TRBD2,TGCGCCAGCAGCGAAAGGACTAGCGGGAGATCTCCGTTCTTC,CASSERTSGRSPFF